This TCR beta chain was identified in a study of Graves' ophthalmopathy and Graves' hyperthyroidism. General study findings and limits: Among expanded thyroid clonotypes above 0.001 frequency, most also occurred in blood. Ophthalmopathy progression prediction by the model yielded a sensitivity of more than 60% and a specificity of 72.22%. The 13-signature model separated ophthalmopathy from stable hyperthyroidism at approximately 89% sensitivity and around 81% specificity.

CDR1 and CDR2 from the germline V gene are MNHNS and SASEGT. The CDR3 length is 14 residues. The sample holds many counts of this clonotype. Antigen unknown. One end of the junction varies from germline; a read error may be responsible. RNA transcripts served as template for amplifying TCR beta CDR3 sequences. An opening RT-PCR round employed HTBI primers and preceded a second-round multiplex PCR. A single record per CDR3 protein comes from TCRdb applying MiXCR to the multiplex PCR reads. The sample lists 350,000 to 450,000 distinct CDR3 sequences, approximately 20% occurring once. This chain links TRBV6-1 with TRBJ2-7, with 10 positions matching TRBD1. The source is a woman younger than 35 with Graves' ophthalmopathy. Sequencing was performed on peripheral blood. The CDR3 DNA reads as TGTGCCAGCAGAGAAGACAGGGGGCCCTACGAGCAGTACTTC. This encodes CASREDRGPYEQYF.